The clone carrying this T cell receptor beta chain showed up just a few times. This sample was taken from a study of cytomegalovirus exposure and HLA in healthy donors. The PCR made use of 60 Vbeta and 13 Jbeta primers. Sequencing was performed with immunoSEQ multiplex PCR; in TCRdb, only in-frame clones are kept and a portion is missing. The data contain 250,000 to 350,000 clones, 80% of them seen just once; the ten biggest clones take up around 0.33%. This CDR3 spans 13 amino acids. The TCR comes from a girl aged 2 to 9 in good health and CMV-seronegative. The chain is built from TRBV12-2 and TRBJ2-7; the table's D gene call, TRBD1, was not cross checked with the DNA. TRBV12-2 is noted as a pseudogene. Sequencing input: PBMCs. CDR3 bases: TGTGCAAGTCGCTTAGGTCAGGTCTACGAGCAGTACTTC. Amino acids: CASRLGQVYEQYF.